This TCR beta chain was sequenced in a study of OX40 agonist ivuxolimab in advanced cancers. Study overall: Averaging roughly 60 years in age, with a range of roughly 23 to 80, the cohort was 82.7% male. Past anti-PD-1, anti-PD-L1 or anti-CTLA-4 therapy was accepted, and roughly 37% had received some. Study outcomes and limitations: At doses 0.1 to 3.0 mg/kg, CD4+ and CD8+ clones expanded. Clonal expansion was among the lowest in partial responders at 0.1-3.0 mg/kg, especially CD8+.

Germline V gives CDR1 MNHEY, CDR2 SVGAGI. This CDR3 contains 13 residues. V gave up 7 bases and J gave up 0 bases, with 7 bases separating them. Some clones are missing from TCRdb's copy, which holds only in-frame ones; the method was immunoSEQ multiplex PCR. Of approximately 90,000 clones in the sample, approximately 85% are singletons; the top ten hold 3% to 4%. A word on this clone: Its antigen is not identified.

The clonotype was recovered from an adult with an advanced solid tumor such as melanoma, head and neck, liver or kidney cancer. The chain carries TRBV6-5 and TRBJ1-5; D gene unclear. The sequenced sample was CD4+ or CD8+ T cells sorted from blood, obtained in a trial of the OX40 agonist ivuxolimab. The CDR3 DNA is TGTGCCAGCAAGGCGGATAGCAATCAGCCCCAGCATTTT. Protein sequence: CASKADSNQPQHF.